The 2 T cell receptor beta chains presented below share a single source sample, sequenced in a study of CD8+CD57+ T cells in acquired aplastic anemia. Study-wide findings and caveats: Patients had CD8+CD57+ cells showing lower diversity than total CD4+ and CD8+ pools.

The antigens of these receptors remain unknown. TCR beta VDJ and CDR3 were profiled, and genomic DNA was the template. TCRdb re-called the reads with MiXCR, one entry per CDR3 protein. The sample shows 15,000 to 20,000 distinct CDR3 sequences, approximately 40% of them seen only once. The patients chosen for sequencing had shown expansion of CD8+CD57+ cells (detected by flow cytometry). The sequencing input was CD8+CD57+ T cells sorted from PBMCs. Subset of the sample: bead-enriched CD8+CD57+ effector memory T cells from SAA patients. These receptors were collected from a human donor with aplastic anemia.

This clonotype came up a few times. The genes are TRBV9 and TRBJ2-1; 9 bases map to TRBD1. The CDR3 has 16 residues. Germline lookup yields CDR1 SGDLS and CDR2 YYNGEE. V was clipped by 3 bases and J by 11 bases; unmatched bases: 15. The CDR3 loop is CASSATSFQDRGQQFF. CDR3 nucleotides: TGTGCCAGCAGCGCCACATCATTCCAGGACAGGGGCCAGCAGTTCTTC.

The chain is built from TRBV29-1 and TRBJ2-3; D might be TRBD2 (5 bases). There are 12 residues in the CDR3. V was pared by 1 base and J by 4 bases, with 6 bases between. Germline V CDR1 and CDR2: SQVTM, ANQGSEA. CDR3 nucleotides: TGCAGCGTTGAAGTGCGGGCAGATACGCAGTATTTT. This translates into CSVEVRADTQYF.